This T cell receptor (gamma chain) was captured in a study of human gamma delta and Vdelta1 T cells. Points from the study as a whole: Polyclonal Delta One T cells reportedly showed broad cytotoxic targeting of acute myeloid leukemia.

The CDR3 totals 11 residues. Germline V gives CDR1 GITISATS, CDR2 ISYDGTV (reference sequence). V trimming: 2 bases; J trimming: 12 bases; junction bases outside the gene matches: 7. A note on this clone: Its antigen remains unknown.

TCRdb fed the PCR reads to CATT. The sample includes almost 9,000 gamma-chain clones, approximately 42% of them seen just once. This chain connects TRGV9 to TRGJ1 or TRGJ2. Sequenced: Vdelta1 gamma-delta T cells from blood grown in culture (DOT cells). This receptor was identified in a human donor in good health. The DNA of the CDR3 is TGTGCCTTGTGGGAGGCCAGTAGGAAACTCTTT. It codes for CALWEASRKLF.